This is a list of T cell receptor beta chains from one sample in a study of CD8+CD57+ T cells in acquired aplastic anemia. TCRdb processed the reads anew with MiXCR; each CDR3 protein has one entry. The data hold more than 150,000 distinct CDR3 sequences, with 48% observed a single time. The sequenced sample was sorted CD4+, CD8+, or CD8+CD57+ T cells (not recorded which) from PBMCs. The receptors were gathered from a human donor with aplastic anemia. Each CDR3 is given with its conserved first and last residue. Fields, in order: CDR3 DNA, CDR3 protein, D gene, clone size, V gene, J gene. A D gene is named only where the DNA matches it firmly. Expanded clones get a size class; other rows say once, few or many, or leave the size out.

cdr3_nt: TGTGCCAGTAGTATCGGCAGGGGGGCCAACGTCCTGACTTTC
cdr3_aa: CASSIGRGANVLTF
d_call: -
clone_size: -
v_call: TRBV19
j_call: TRBJ2-6

cdr3_nt: TGTGCCAGCAGCCCTGGAAGGGGGGCTAATGAAAAACTGTTTTTT
cdr3_aa: CASSPGRGANEKLFF
d_call: -
clone_size: -
v_call: TRBV25-1
j_call: TRBJ1-4

cdr3_nt: TGTGCCAGCAGGGACAACGGACAGAATGAAAAACTGTTTTTT
cdr3_aa: CASRDNGQNEKLFF
d_call: -
clone_size: -
v_call: TRBV25-1
j_call: TRBJ1-4

cdr3_nt: TGTGCCAGCAGCGGCCTTGAAGCTTTCTTT
cdr3_aa: CASSGLEAFF
d_call: -
clone_size: -
v_call: TRBV7-9
j_call: TRBJ1-1

cdr3_nt: TGTGCCAGCTCACCGGGACTAGCGGGGGACAGGGATACGCAGTATTTT
cdr3_aa: CASSPGLAGDRDTQYF
d_call: TRBD2
clone_size: once
v_call: TRBV18
j_call: TRBJ2-3

cdr3_nt: TGTGCCATCAGCGGACTAGCGGGAGCTTCTGGGGCCAACGTCCTGACTTTC
cdr3_aa: CAISGLAGASGANVLTF
d_call: TRBD2
clone_size: -
v_call: TRBV10-3
j_call: TRBJ2-6

cdr3_nt: TGTGCCAGCAGTTTAATCGCTCGCACCACTGAAGCTTTCTTT
cdr3_aa: CASSLIARTTEAFF
d_call: -
clone_size: many
v_call: TRBV12-3/TRBV12-4
j_call: TRBJ1-1

cdr3_nt: TGTGCCAGCAGCCCTAGTTGGACGGGGTACTATGGCTACACCTTC
cdr3_aa: CASSPSWTGYYGYTF
d_call: -
clone_size: -
v_call: TRBV11-1
j_call: TRBJ1-2

cdr3_nt: TGCGCCAGCCACAAGTCGGGCATGAATAATTCACCCCTCCACTTT
cdr3_aa: CASHKSGMNNSPLHF
d_call: -
clone_size: many
v_call: TRBV5-1
j_call: TRBJ1-6

cdr3_nt: TGTGCCAGTACAAGACAGGGGTGGGGAGAGCCCCAGCATTTT
cdr3_aa: CASTRQGWGEPQHF
d_call: TRBD1
clone_size: -
v_call: TRBV19
j_call: TRBJ1-5

cdr3_nt: TGTGCCAGCAGCTTGGGGGCCCTCGGTGGCTACACCTTC
cdr3_aa: CASSLGALGGYTF
d_call: -
clone_size: many
v_call: TRBV7-9
j_call: TRBJ1-2

cdr3_nt: TGTGCCATCAGTGATACCTTAGCGGGGGTCAATGAGCAGTTCTTC
cdr3_aa: CAISDTLAGVNEQFF
d_call: TRBD2
clone_size: many
v_call: TRBV10-3
j_call: TRBJ2-1

cdr3_nt: TGTGCCAGCAGTAGACAGGGTAATCAGCCCCAGCATTTT
cdr3_aa: CASSRQGNQPQHF
d_call: TRBD1
clone_size: many
v_call: TRBV2
j_call: TRBJ1-5

cdr3_nt: TGTGCCTGGAGTGTAGGGGATACGCAGTATTTT
cdr3_aa: CAWSVGDTQYF
d_call: -
clone_size: -
v_call: TRBV29-1
j_call: TRBJ2-3

cdr3_nt: TGTGCCACTCAGAGGGGGACCGGAAACTATGGCTACACCTTC
cdr3_aa: CATQRGTGNYGYTF
d_call: -
clone_size: few
v_call: TRBV24-1
j_call: TRBJ1-2

cdr3_nt: TGTGCCAGCAGTGAAGGGACAGTCTTTAATTCACCCCTCCACTTT
cdr3_aa: CASSEGTVFNSPLHF
d_call: -
clone_size: -
v_call: TRBV2
j_call: TRBJ1-6

cdr3_nt: TGTGCCAGCAGTGTGCTTCAGGGGATCTCCTACGAGCAGTACTTC
cdr3_aa: CASSVLQGISYEQYF
d_call: -
clone_size: -
v_call: TRBV2
j_call: TRBJ2-7

cdr3_nt: TGTGCCAGCAGTGATACCGGACTAGTGGGCGAGCTGTTTTTT
cdr3_aa: CASSDTGLVGELFF
d_call: TRBD2
clone_size: -
v_call: TRBV2
j_call: TRBJ2-2

cdr3_nt: TGTGCCAGCAGTTTCGAGGTCCGGGACAGGAAGAACACTGAAGCTTTCTTT
cdr3_aa: CASSFEVRDRKNTEAFF
d_call: TRBD1
clone_size: -
v_call: TRBV28
j_call: TRBJ1-1

cdr3_nt: TGTGCCAGCAGGCCCGGGTCGGGGCTAGATGAGCAGTTCTTC
cdr3_aa: CASRPGSGLDEQFF
d_call: -
clone_size: -
v_call: TRBV28
j_call: TRBJ2-1

cdr3_nt: TGTGCCAGCAGCTTAGGGGGGGACAGGTACTCCTACGAGCAGTACTTC
cdr3_aa: CASSLGGDRYSYEQYF
d_call: TRBD1
clone_size: -
v_call: TRBV11-1
j_call: TRBJ2-7

cdr3_nt: TGTGCCAGCAGCTTGGAAGGCATCACCGGGGAGCTGTTTTTT
cdr3_aa: CASSLEGITGELFF
d_call: -
clone_size: many
v_call: TRBV7-9
j_call: TRBJ2-2

cdr3_nt: TGTGCCACCCTCGAACCGAACCAAGAGACCCAGTACTTC
cdr3_aa: CATLEPNQETQYF
d_call: -
clone_size: few
v_call: TRBV24-1
j_call: TRBJ2-5

cdr3_nt: TGTGCCAGCAGCTTGGGTGGTTGGGACAATGAGCAGTTCTTC
cdr3_aa: CASSLGGWDNEQFF
d_call: -
clone_size: once
v_call: TRBV5-5
j_call: TRBJ2-1

cdr3_nt: TGTGCCAGCAGCCAAGAGGGGACAGGGGGAGATACGCAGTATTTT
cdr3_aa: CASSQEGTGGDTQYF
d_call: TRBD1
clone_size: many
v_call: TRBV4-2
j_call: TRBJ2-3

cdr3_nt: TGCAGTGCTAGTACGCTAGCGGGGTCCATCGGGGGTACCCAGTACTTC
cdr3_aa: CSASTLAGSIGGTQYF
d_call: TRBD2
clone_size: -
v_call: TRBV20-1
j_call: TRBJ2-5

cdr3_nt: TGCAGTGCTCGACCTAGAGAGCGCACAGATACGCAGTATTTT
cdr3_aa: CSARPRERTDTQYF
d_call: -
clone_size: many
v_call: TRBV20-1
j_call: TRBJ2-3

cdr3_nt: TGTGCCAGCAGTAGAGGACAGGGGAAAACTGAAGCTTTCTTT
cdr3_aa: CASSRGQGKTEAFF
d_call: TRBD1
clone_size: -
v_call: TRBV12-3/TRBV12-4
j_call: TRBJ1-1

cdr3_nt: TGCGCCAGCAGCCCAGAAGGGCTGTCGAACACCGGGGAGCTGTTTTTT
cdr3_aa: CASSPEGLSNTGELFF
d_call: -
clone_size: many
v_call: TRBV4-1
j_call: TRBJ2-2

cdr3_nt: TGTGCCATCAGTGACCAGCAAGAGACCCAGTACTTC
cdr3_aa: CAISDQQETQYF
d_call: -
clone_size: -
v_call: TRBV10-3
j_call: TRBJ2-5

cdr3_nt: TGTGCCAGCAGCTTACTTGGCGGCGATACCGGGGGGCTGTTTTTT
cdr3_aa: CASSLLGGDTGGLFF
d_call: -
clone_size: once
v_call: TRBV7-3
j_call: TRBJ2-2

cdr3_nt: TGTGCCAGCAGTTACTCGAAATATGCTGGGGACCAAGAGACCCAGTACTTC
cdr3_aa: CASSYSKYAGDQETQYF
d_call: -
clone_size: -
v_call: TRBV7-3
j_call: TRBJ2-5

cdr3_nt: TGCGCCAGCAGCTTCACGACTAGCGGGGGAACCGGGGAGCTGTTTTTT
cdr3_aa: CASSFTTSGGTGELFF
d_call: TRBD2
clone_size: many
v_call: TRBV5-1
j_call: TRBJ2-2

cdr3_nt: TGTGCCACGAGTACAGGGGATCAGCCCCAGCATTTT
cdr3_aa: CATSTGDQPQHF
d_call: TRBD1
clone_size: -
v_call: TRBV24-1
j_call: TRBJ1-5

cdr3_nt: TGCAGCACTAAATTGGCAAGGACAAACAACGATGGCTACACCTTC
cdr3_aa: CSTKLARTNNDGYTF
d_call: -
clone_size: -
v_call: TRBV20-1
j_call: TRBJ1-2

cdr3_nt: TGCAGCGTCGACCCGGGACAGGGAGGCACTGAAGCTTTCTTT
cdr3_aa: CSVDPGQGGTEAFF
d_call: TRBD1
clone_size: -
v_call: TRBV29-1
j_call: TRBJ1-1

cdr3_nt: TGTGCCAGCAACGACCAACTGAACACTGAAGCTTTCTTT
cdr3_aa: CASNDQLNTEAFF
d_call: -
clone_size: -
v_call: TRBV14
j_call: TRBJ1-1

cdr3_nt: TGCGCCAGCAGTGAAATCCGTCGTGAAAAACTGTTTTTT
cdr3_aa: CASSEIRREKLFF
d_call: -
clone_size: many
v_call: TRBV10-1
j_call: TRBJ1-4

cdr3_nt: TGTGCCAGCAGTGGGTGGAGCACAGATACGCAGTATTTT
cdr3_aa: CASSGWSTDTQYF
d_call: -
clone_size: many
v_call: TRBV2
j_call: TRBJ2-3

cdr3_nt: TGTGCCAGCTCACCACCGGTCAGATATTCACCCCTCCACTTT
cdr3_aa: CASSPPVRYSPLHF
d_call: -
clone_size: -
v_call: TRBV9
j_call: TRBJ1-6

cdr3_nt: TGTGCCAGCAGTGAATACGGGGATCTGGCGAATCAGCCCCAGCATTTT
cdr3_aa: CASSEYGDLANQPQHF
d_call: -
clone_size: few
v_call: TRBV6-1
j_call: TRBJ1-5

cdr3_nt: TGTGCCAGCAGTGAAGGGGGGCGCTACGAGCAGTACTTC
cdr3_aa: CASSEGGRYEQYF
d_call: -
clone_size: -
v_call: TRBV2
j_call: TRBJ2-7